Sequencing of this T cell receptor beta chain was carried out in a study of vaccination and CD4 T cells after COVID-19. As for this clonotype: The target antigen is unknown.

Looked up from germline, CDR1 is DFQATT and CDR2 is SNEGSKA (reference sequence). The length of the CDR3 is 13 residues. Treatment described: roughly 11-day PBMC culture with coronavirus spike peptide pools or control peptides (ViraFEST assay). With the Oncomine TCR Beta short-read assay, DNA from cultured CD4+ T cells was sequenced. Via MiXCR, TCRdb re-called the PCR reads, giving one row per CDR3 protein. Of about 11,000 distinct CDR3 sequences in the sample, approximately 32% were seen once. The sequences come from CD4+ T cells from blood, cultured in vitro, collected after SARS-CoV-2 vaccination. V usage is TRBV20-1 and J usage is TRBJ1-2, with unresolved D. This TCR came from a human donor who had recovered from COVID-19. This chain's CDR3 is CSPYWGLNYGYTF. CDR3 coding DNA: TGCAGCCCCTACTGGGGTCTTAACTATGGCTACACCTTC.